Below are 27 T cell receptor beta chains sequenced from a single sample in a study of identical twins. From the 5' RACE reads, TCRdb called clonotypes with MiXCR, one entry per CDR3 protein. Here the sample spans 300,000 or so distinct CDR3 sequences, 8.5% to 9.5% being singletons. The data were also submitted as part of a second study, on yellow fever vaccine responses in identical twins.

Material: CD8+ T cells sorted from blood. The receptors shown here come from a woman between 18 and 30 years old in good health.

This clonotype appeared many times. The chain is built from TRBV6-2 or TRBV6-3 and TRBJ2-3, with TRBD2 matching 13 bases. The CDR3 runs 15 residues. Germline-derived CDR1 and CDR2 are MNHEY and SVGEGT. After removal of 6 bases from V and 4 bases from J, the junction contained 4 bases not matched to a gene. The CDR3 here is CASSLLAGGADTQYF. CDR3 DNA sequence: TGTGCCAGCAGCCTACTAGCGGGAGGGGCAGATACGCAGTATTTT.

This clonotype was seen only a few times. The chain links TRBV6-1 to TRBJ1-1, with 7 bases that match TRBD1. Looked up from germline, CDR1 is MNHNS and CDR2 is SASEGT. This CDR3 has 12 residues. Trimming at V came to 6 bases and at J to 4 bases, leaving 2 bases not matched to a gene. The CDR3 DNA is TGTGCCAGCAGGCACAGGGGCACTGAAGCTTTCTTT. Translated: CASRHRGTEAFF.

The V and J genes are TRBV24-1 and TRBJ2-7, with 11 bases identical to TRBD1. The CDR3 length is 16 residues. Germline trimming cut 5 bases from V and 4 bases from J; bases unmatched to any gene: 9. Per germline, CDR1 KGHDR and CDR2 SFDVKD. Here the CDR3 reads CATSASPGTGGYEQYF. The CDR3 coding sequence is TGTGCCACCAGTGCGAGTCCCGGGACAGGGGGATACGAGCAGTACTTC.

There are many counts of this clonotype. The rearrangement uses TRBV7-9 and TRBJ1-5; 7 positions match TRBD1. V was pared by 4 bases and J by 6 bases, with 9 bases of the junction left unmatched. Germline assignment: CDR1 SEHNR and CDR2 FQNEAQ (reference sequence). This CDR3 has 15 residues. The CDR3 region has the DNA TGTGCCAGCAGCTCGCCTGGACAGGAAGGTCAGCCCCAGCATTTT. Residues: CASSSPGQEGQPQHF.

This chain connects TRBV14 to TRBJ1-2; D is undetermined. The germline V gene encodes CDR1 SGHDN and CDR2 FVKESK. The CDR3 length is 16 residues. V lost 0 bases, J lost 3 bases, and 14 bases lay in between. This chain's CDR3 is CASSQEVTADYYGYTF. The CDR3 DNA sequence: TGTGCCAGCAGCCAAGAGGTCACAGCGGATTACTATGGCTACACCTTC.

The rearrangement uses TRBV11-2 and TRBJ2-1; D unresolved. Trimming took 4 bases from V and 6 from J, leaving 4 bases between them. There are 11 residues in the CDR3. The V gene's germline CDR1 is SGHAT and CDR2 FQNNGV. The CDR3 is CASSSTNEQFF. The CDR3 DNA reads TGTGCCAGCAGCTCCACCAATGAGCAGTTCTTC.

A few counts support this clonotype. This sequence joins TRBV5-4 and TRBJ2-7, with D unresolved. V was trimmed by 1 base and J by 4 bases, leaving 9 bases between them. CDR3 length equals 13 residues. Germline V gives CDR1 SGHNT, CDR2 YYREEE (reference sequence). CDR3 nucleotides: TGTGCCAGCAGCTTGAACCACAGATACGAGCAGTACTTC. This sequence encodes CASSLNHRYEQYF. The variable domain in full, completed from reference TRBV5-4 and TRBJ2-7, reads ETGVTQSPTHLIKTRGQQVTLRCSSQSGHNTVSWYQQALGQGPQFIFQYYREEENGRGNFPPRFSGLQFPNYSSELNVNALELDDSALYLCASSLNHRYEQYFGPGTRLTVT.

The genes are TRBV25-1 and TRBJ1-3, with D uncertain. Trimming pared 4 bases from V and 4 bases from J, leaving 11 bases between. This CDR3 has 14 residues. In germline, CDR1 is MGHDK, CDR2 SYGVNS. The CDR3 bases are TGTGCCAGCAGTGGAAGGGCTACCGGAAACACCATATATTTT. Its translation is CASSGRATGNTIYF.

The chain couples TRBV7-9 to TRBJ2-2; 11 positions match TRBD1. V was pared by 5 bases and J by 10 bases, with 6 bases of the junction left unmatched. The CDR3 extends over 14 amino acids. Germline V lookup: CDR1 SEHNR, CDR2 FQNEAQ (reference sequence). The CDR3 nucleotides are TGTGCCAGCAGCCCGGGACAGGGGGTCGCGGAGCTGTTTTTT. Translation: CASSPGQGVAELFF.

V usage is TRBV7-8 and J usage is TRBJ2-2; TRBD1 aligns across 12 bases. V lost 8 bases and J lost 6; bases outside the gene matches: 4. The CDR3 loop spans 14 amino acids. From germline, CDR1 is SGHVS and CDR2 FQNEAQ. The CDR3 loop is CASWDRGHPGELFF. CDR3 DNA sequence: TGTGCCAGCTGGGACAGGGGGCATCCCGGGGAGCTGTTTTTT.

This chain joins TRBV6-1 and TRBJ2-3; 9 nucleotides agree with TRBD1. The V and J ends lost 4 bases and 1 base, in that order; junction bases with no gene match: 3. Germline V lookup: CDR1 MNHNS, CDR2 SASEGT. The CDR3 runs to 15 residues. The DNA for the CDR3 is TGTGCCAGCAGTGGCCGGGACAGGGGCACAGATACGCAGTATTTT. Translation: CASSGRDRGTDTQYF.

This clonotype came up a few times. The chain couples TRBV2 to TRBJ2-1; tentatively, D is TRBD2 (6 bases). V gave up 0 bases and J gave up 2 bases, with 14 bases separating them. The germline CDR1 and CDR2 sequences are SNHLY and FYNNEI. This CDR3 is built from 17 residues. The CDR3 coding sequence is TGTGCCAGCAGTGAAGCGGGGAGGCTAGCGCCCTACAATGAGCAGTTCTTC. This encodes CASSEAGRLAPYNEQFF.

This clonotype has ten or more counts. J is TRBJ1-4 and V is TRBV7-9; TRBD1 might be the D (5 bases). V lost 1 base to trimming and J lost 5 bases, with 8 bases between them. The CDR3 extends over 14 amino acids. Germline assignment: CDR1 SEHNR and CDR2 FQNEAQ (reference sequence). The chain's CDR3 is CASSLVDSNEKLFF. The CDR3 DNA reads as TGTGCCAGCAGCTTAGTTGACAGCAATGAAAAACTGTTTTTT.

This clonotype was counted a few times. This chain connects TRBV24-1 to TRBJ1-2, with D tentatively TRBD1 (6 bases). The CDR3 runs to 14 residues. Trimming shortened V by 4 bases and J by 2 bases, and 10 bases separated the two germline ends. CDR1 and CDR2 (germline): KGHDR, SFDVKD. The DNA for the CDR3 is TGTGCCACCAGTGACCCGGGACAAAACTATGGCTACACCTTC. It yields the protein CATSDPGQNYGYTF.

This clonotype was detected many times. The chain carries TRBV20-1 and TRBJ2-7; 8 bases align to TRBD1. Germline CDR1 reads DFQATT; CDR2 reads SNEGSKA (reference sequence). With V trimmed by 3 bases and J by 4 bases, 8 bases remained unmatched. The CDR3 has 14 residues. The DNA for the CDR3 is TGCAGTGCTAGTCGGCCAGGGGGCGGGTACGAGCAGTACTTC. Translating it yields CSASRPGGGYEQYF.

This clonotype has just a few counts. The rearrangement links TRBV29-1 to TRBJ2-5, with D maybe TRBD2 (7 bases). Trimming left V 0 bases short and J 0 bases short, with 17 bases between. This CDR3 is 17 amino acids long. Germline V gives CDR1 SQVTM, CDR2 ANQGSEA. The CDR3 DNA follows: TGCAGCGTTGAAGAAAATTTTCGGGGGGCAGACCAAGAGACCCAGTACTTC. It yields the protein CSVEENFRGADQETQYF.

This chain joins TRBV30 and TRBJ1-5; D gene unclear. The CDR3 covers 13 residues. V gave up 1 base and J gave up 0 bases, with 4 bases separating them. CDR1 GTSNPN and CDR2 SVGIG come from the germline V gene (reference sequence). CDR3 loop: CAWSADSNQPQHF. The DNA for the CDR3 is TGTGCCTGGAGTGCTGATAGCAATCAGCCCCAGCATTTT.

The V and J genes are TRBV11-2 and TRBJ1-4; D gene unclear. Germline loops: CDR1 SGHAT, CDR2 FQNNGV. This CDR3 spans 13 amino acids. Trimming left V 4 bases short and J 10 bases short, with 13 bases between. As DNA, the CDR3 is TGTGCCAGCAGCTCCGGGAACGCTTTAAAACTGTTTTTT. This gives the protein CASSSGNALKLFF.

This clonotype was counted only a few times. The CDR3 reads CASSYKESTDTQYF. The CDR3 nucleotides read TGTGCCAGCAGTTACAAGGAAAGCACAGATACGCAGTATTTT. The chain is built from TRBV6-2 or TRBV6-3 and TRBJ2-3; the D is unclear. Deletions cut 2 bases from V and 0 bases from J, with 6 bases between. Germline V gene sequence: CDR1 MNHEY, CDR2 SVGEGT. The CDR3 is made up of 14 amino acids.

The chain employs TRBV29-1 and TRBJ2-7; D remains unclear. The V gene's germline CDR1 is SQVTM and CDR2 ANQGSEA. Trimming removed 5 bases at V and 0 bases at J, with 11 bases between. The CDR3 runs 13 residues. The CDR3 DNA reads TGCAGCGTTTTGACTCAAAGCTCCTACGAGCAGTACTTC. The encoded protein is CSVLTQSSYEQYF.

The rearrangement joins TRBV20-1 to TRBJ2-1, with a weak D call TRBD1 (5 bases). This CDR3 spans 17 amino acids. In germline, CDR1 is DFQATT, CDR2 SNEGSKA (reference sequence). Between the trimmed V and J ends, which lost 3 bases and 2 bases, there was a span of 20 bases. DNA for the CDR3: TGCAGTGCTAGTGAGTCCAGGCCAGGGTGGGCCTACAATGAGCAGTTCTTC. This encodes CSASESRPGWAYNEQFF.

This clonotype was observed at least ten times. The CDR3 sequence is CASSQALAAYEQYF. The CDR3 region has the DNA TGCGCCAGCAGCCAAGCACTAGCGGCCTACGAGCAGTACTTC. The rearrangement uses TRBV4-3 and TRBJ2-7; 8 nucleotides match TRBD2. V was pared by 1 base and J by 2 bases, with 1 base of the junction left unmatched. This CDR3 contains 14 residues. Germline V gene lookup returns CDR1 LGHNA and CDR2 YSLEER.

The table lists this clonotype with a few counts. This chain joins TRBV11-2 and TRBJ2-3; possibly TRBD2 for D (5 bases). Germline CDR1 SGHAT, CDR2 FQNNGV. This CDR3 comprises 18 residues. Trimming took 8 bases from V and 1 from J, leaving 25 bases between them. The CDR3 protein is CASLKGDIVLAGTDTQYF. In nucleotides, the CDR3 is TGTGCCAGCTTAAAGGGAGACATTGTACTTGCTGGCACAGATACGCAGTATTTT.

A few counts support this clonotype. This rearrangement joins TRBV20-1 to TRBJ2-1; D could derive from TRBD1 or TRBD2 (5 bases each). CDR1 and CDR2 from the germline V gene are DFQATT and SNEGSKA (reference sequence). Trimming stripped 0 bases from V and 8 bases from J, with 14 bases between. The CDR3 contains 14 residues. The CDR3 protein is CSARDFEGMDEQFF. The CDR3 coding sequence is TGCAGTGCTAGAGATTTCGAGGGGATGGATGAGCAGTTCTTC.

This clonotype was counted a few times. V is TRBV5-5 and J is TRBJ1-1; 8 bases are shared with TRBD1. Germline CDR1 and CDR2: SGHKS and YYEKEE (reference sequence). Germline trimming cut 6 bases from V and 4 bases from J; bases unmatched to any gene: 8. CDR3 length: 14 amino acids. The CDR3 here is CASTSGTGGTEAFF. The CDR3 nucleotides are TGTGCCAGCACCTCCGGGACAGGCGGCACTGAAGCTTTCTTT.

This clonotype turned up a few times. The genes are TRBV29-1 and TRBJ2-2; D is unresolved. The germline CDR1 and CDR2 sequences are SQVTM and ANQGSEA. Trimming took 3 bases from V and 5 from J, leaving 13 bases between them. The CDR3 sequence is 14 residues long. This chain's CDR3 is CSVDKDPGTGELFF. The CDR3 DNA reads TGCAGCGTTGACAAGGACCCTGGGACCGGGGAGCTGTTTTTT.

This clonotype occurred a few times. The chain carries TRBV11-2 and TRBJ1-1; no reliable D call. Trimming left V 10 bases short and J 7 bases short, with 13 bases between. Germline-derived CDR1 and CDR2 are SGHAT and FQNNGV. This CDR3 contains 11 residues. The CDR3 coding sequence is TGTGCCAACTCGGACGGCTTTGAAGCTTTCTTT. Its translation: CANSDGFEAFF.